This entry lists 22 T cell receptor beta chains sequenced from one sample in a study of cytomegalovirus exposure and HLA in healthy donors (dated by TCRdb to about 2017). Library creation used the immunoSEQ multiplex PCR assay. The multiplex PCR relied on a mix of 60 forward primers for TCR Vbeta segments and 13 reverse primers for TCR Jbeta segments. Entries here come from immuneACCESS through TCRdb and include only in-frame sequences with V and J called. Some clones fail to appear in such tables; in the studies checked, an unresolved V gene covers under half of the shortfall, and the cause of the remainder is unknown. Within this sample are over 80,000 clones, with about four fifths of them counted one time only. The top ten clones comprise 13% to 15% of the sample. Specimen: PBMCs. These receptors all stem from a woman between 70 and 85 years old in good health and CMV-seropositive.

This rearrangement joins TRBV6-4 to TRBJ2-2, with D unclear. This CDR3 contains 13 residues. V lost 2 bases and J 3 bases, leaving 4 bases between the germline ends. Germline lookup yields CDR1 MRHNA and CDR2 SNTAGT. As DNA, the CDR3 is TGTGCCAGCAGTGACCGTCACACCGGGGAGCTGTTTTTT. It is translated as CASSDRHTGELFF.

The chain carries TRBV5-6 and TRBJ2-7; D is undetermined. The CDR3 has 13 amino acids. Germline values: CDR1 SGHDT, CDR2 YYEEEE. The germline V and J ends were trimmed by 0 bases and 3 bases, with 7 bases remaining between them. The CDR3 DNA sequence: TGTGCCAGCAGCTTGGTCTCAGGCTACGAGCAGTACTTC. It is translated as CASSLVSGYEQYF.

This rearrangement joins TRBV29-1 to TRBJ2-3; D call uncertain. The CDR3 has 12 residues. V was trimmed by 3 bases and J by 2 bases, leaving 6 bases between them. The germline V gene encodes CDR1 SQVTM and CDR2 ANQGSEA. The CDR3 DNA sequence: TGCAGCGTTGACCACAACACAGATACGCAGTATTTT. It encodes CSVDHNTDTQYF.

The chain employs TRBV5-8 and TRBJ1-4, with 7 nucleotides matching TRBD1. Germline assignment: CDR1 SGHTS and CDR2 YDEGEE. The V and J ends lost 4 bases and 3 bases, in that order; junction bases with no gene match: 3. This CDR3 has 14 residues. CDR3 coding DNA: TGTGCCAGCAGCCTCGGGACAGCTAATGAAAAACTGTTTTTT. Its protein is CASSLGTANEKLFF.

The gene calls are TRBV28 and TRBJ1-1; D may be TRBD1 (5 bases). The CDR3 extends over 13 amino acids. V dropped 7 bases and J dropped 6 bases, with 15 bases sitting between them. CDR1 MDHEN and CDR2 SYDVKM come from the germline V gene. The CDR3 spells CASNLAATAEAFF. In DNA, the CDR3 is TGTGCCAGCAACCTTGCCGCGACAGCTGAAGCTTTCTTT.

The CDR3 DNA is TGCGCCAGCAGGACTAGCGGGGGCTACGAGCAGTACTTC. The encoded protein is CASRTSGGYEQYF. This chain joins TRBV5-1 and TRBJ2-7; 12 bases align to TRBD2. The V gene's germline CDR1 is SGHRS and CDR2 YFSETQ. This CDR3 has 13 amino acids. The J segment lost 3 bases and the V segment lost 5 bases, leaving 0 bases of the junction unmatched.

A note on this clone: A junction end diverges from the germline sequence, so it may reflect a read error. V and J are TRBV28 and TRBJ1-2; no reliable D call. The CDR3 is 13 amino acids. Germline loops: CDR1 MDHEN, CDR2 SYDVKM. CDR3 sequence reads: CAGSLGRERGYTF. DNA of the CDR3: TGTGCCGGCAGTTTAGGCCGGGAGAGGGGCTACACCTTC.

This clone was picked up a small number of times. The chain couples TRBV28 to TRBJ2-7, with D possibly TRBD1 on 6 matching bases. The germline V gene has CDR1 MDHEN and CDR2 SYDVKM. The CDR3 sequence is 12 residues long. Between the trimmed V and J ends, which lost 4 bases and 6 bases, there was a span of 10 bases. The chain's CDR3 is CASSWVGAEQYF. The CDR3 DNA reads TGTGCCAGCAGTTGGGTGGGGGCCGAGCAGTACTTC.

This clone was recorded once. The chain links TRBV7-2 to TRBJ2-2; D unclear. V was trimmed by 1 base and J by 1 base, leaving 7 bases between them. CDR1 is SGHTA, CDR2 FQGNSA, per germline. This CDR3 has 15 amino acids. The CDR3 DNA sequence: TGTGCCAGCAGCTTAGTGGCAGGGAACACCGGGGAGCTGTTTTTT. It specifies CASSLVAGNTGELFF. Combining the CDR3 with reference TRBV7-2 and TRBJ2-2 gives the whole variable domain GAGVSQSPSNKVTEKGKDVELRCDPISGHTALYWYRQSLGQGLEFLIYFQGNSAPDKSGLPSDRFSAERTGGSVSTLTIQRTQQEDSAVYLCASSLVAGNTGELFFGEGSRLTVL.

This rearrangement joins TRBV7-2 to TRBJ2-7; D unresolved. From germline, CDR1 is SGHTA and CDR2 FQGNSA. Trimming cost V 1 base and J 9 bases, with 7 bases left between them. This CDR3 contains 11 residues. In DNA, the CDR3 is TGTGCCAGCAGCTTAGGCCCGCGGCAGTACTTC. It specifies CASSLGPRQYF.

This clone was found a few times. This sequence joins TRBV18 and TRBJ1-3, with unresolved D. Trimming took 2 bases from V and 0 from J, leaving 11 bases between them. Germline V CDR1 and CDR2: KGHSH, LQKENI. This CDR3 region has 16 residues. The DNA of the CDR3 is TGTGCCAGCTCACCATTCGATGATAGCTCTGGAAACACCATATATTTT. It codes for CASSPFDDSSGNTIYF.

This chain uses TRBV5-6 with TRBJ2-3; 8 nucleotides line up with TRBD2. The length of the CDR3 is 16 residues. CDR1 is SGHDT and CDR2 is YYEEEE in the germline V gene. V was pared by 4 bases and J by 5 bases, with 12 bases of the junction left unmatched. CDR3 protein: CASSVRLARGGDTQYF. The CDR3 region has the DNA TGTGCCAGCAGCGTACGACTAGCGCGAGGGGGAGATACGCAGTATTTT.

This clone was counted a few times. This CDR3 reads CASSESGSSYNEQFF. DNA for the CDR3: TGTGCCAGCAGCGAAAGCGGGAGCTCCTACAATGAGCAGTTCTTC. The V call is TRBV7-2, the J call TRBJ2-1; 8 bases are shared with TRBD2. The CDR3 contains 15 residues. Germline loops: CDR1 SGHTA, CDR2 FQGNSA. Trimming cost V 5 bases and J 0 bases; bases outside gene matches: 3.

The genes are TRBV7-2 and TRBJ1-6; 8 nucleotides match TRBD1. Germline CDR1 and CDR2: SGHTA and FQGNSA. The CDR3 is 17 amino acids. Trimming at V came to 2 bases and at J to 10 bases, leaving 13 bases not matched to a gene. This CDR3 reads CASSLTPGQVLRSPLHF. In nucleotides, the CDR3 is TGTGCCAGCAGCTTAACGCCGGGACAGGTCCTTAGATCACCCCTCCACTTT.

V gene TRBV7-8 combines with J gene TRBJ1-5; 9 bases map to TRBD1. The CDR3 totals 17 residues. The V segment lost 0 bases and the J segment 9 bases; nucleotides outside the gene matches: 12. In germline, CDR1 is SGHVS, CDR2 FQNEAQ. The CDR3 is CASSLAARGQGIWPQHF. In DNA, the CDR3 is TGTGCCAGCAGCTTAGCAGCACGGGGACAGGGTATTTGGCCCCAGCATTTT.

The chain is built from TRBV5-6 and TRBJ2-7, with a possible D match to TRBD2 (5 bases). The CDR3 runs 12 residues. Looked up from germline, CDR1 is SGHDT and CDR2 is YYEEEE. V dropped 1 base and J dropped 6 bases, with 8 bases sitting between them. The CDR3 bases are TGTGCCAGCAGCTTGCGAGGGAGCGAGCAGTACTTC. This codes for CASSLRGSEQYF.

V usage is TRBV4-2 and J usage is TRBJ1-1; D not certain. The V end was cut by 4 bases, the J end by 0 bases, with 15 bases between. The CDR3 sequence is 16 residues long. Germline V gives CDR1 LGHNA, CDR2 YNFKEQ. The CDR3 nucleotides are TGTGCCAGCAGCCTAAAGGCTGGGCCCATGAACACTGAAGCTTTCTTT. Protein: CASSLKAGPMNTEAFF.

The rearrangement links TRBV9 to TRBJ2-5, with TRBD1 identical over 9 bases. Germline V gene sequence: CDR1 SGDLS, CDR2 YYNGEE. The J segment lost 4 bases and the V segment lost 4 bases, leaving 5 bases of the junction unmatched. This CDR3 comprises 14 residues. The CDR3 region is CASSRLGQGETQYF. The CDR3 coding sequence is TGTGCCAGCAGCAGATTGGGACAGGGAGAGACCCAGTACTTC.

This CDR3 is CASTTGSETQYF. The CDR3 bases are TGTGCCAGCACCACAGGGTCAGAGACCCAGTACTTC. The chain joins TRBV28 to TRBJ2-5; TRBD1 might be the D (6 bases). The length of the CDR3 is 12 residues. The ends were cut back, 7 bases at V and 4 bases at J, with 10 bases in the middle. Germline CDR1 and CDR2: MDHEN and SYDVKM.

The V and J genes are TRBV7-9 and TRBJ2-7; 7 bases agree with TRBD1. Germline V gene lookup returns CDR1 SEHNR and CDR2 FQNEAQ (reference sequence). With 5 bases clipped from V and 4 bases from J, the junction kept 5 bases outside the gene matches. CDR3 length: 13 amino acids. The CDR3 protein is CASSPRGRYEQYF. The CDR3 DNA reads TGTGCCAGCAGCCCAAGGGGGCGGTACGAGCAGTACTTC.

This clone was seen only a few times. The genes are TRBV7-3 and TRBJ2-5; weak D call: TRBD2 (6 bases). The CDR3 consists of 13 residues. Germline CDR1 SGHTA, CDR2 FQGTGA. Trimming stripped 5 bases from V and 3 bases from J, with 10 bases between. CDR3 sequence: CASSPGLKETQYF. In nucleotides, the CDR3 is TGTGCCAGCAGCCCGGGACTCAAAGAGACCCAGTACTTC.

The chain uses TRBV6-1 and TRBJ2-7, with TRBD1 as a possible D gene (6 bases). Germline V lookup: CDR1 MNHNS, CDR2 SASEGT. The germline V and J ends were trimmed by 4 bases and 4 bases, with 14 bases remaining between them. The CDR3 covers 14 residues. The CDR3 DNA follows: TGTGCCAGCAGTGTTGTGACAGGAGCTTACGAGCAGTACTTC. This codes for CASSVVTGAYEQYF.